Each of the 17 T cell receptor beta chains below was sequenced from the same sample in a study of blood T cell repertoires in COVID-19. Clones were sequenced by immunoSEQ multiplex PCR, and TCRdb holds only the in-frame ones, with some missing. The sample carries some 150,000 clones, approximately 83% recorded once. Specimen: peripheral blood. The receptors here all came from a woman aged 55-70 years with acute or convalescent COVID-19.

This clone was counted a single time. The genes are TRBV19 and TRBJ1-5, with a tentative D call TRBD1 (5 bases). Germline assignment: CDR1 LNHDA and CDR2 SQIVND (reference sequence). The CDR3 length is 16 residues. V lost 7 bases, J lost 0 bases, and 16 bases lay in between. For the CDR3, the DNA is TGTGCCAGTACCCAGGTCGGGGGTTATAGCAATCAGCCCCAGCATTTT. This codes for CASTQVGGYSNQPQHF.

The chain couples TRBV7-8 to TRBJ2-3; D may be TRBD1 (6 bases). V lost 5 bases and J lost 4, with 16 bases in between. CDR1 is SGHVS and CDR2 is FQNEAQ in the germline V gene. The CDR3 runs 15 residues. CDR3 nucleotide sequence: TGTGCCAGCAGCGGGGGCCCTTCCGGCGCAGATACGCAGTATTTT. As protein: CASSGGPSGADTQYF.

CDR3 sequence reads: CASSQTSGRETQYF. In nucleotides, the CDR3 is TGTGCCAGTAGTCAGACTAGCGGGAGAGAGACCCAGTACTTC. The chain uses TRBV19 and TRBJ2-5; 12 bases fit TRBD2. The ends lost 5 bases at V and 4 bases at J; junction bases unmatched: 2. The CDR3 covers 14 residues. Germline-derived CDR1 and CDR2 are LNHDA and SQIVND (reference sequence).

The V and J genes are TRBV30 and TRBJ1-1; 8 nucleotides align to TRBD1. The junction had 4 bases not matched to a gene; V was cut back by 5 bases and J by 8 bases. This CDR3 has 11 residues. From germline, CDR1 is GTSNPN and CDR2 SVGIG (reference sequence). The CDR3 loop reads CAWARTGEAFF. The CDR3 DNA reads as TGTGCCTGGGCGAGGACAGGGGAAGCTTTCTTT.

The V call is TRBV6-5, the J call TRBJ2-5; maybe TRBD1 (5 bases). CDR1 and CDR2 (germline): MNHEY, SVGAGI. This CDR3 region has 10 residues. V dropped 7 bases and J dropped 5 bases, with 5 bases sitting between them. The CDR3 bases are TGTGCCAGCAAGGGGGAGACCCAGTACTTC. Protein product: CASKGETQYF.

The chain employs TRBV10-3 and TRBJ2-4, with TRBD2 matching over 8 bases. V lost 3 bases, J lost 5 bases, and 12 bases stayed unmatched. Germline CDR1 and CDR2: ENHRY and SYGVKD. The CDR3 has 17 amino acids. The CDR3 DNA reads as TGTGCCATCAGTGACGTTAGCGGGACTTTTAAGGAAAACATTCAGTACTTC. It is translated as CAISDVSGTFKENIQYF.

The genes are TRBV28 and TRBJ1-1; weak D call: TRBD1 (5 bases). Germline V lookup: CDR1 MDHEN, CDR2 SYDVKM. The germline V and J ends were trimmed by 3 bases and 4 bases, with 15 bases remaining between them. This CDR3 comprises 15 residues. The CDR3 nucleotides are TGTGCCAGCAGTTTGTGGGGGGAAGAAGTCACTGAAGCTTTCTTT. Its translation: CASSLWGEEVTEAFF.

This clone was picked up a small number of times. This chain links TRBV19 with TRBJ1-2; 7 bases map to TRBD1. The CDR3 has 12 amino acids. J was trimmed by 4 bases and V by 8 bases; bases with no gene match: 4. Germline CDR1 is LNHDA and CDR2 is SQIVND (reference sequence). CDR3 sequence reads: CASLGQAYGYTF. The CDR3 DNA sequence: TGTGCCAGTTTAGGACAGGCCTATGGCTACACCTTC.

The V and J genes are TRBV19 and TRBJ1-1; D not certain. Between the trimmed V and J ends, which lost 4 bases and 2 bases, there was a span of 11 bases. In germline, CDR1 is LNHDA, CDR2 SQIVND (reference sequence). The CDR3 covers 14 residues. The CDR3 protein is CASSTVESNTEAFF. The CDR3 bases are TGTGCCAGTAGTACCGTAGAGTCCAACACTGAAGCTTTCTTT.

V usage is TRBV5-1 and J usage is TRBJ1-3; D unresolved. The CDR3 spans 17 residues. V lost 3 bases and J lost 0, with 16 bases in between. Germline assignment: CDR1 SGHRS and CDR2 YFSETQ. The CDR3 protein is CASSSGSSITSGNTIYF. CDR3 DNA: TGCGCCAGCAGCTCCGGGTCCTCTATCACCTCTGGAAACACCATATATTTT.

This rearrangement joins TRBV12-1 to TRBJ2-7; the D call TRBD2 from the table was never checked on the DNA. TRBV12-1 is a pseudogene. This CDR3 spans 13 amino acids. The CDR3 protein is CATNRPRIYEQYF. The CDR3 coding sequence is TGTGCTACGAACCGTCCGAGGATTTACGAGCAGTACTTC.

The V and J genes are TRBV6-2 or TRBV6-3 and TRBJ2-3; TRBD2 might be the D (6 bases). V dropped 4 bases and J dropped 1 base, with 18 bases sitting between them. The CDR3 covers 17 residues. CDR1 MNHEY and CDR2 SVGEGT come from the germline V gene. CDR3 loop: CASSSNLLSGRTDTQYF. CDR3 DNA: TGTGCCAGCAGTTCCAACCTATTGAGCGGGCGCACAGATACGCAGTATTTT.

The V call is TRBV29-1, the J call TRBJ1-2; 9 bases are shared with TRBD1. Trimming cost V 5 bases and J 0 bases; bases outside gene matches: 7. CDR3 length: 15 residues. Germline values: CDR1 SQVTM, CDR2 ANQGSEA. The CDR3 loop is CSVWDRVTSNYGYTF. As DNA, the CDR3 is TGCAGCGTTTGGGACAGGGTTACTTCTAACTATGGCTACACCTTC. The full variable domain, with the rest looked up from reference TRBV29-1 and TRBJ1-2, is SAVISQKPSRDICQRGTSLTIQCQVDSQVTMMFWYRQQPGQSLTLIATANQGSEATYESGFVIDKFPISRPNLTFSTLTVSNMSPEDSSIYLCSVWDRVTSNYGYTFGSGTRLTVV.

V gene TRBV5-1 combines with J gene TRBJ2-3, with 9 positions matching TRBD2. The CDR3 is 15 residues long. Per the germline V gene, CDR1 is SGHRS and CDR2 is YFSETQ. V was clipped by 0 bases and J by 6 bases; unmatched bases: 5. The DNA for the CDR3 is TGCGCCAGCAGCTTGGTAAGCGGGAGGAGGGATACGCAGTATTTT. It is translated as CASSLVSGRRDTQYF.

This clone was found once. V gene TRBV3-1 (or the pseudogene TRBV3-2) combines with J gene TRBJ2-1, with D hard to call. Germline CDR1 is LGHDT and CDR2 is YNNKEL (reference sequence). Trimming removed 2 bases at V and 10 bases at J, with 12 bases between. This CDR3 is built from 13 residues. The CDR3 sequence: CASSQCSWHEQFF. The CDR3 DNA follows: TGTGCCAGCAGCCAATGCAGTTGGCACGAGCAGTTCTTC.

The rearrangement uses TRBV5-4 and TRBJ2-2; D uncertain. The CDR3 totals 15 residues. Germline values: CDR1 SGHNT, CDR2 YYREEE (reference sequence). Trimming pared 1 base from V and 4 bases from J, leaving 11 bases between. The CDR3 protein is CASSLRSAGTGELFF. In DNA form, the CDR3 reads TGTGCCAGCAGCTTGCGTTCCGCCGGCACCGGGGAGCTGTTTTTT. Full variable domain (rest looked up from reference TRBV5-4 and TRBJ2-2): ETGVTQSPTHLIKTRGQQVTLRCSSQSGHNTVSWYQQALGQGPQFIFQYYREEENGRGNFPPRFSGLQFPNYSSELNVNALELDDSALYLCASSLRSAGTGELFFGEGSRLTVL.

The rearrangement joins TRBV28 to TRBJ2-6, with D perhaps matching TRBD1 (6 bases). The V and J ends lost 4 bases and 0 bases respectively, with 22 bases between them. The germline CDR1 and CDR2 sequences are MDHEN and SYDVKM. This CDR3 is 20 amino acids long. In DNA form, the CDR3 reads TGTGCCAGCAGTTCCCCTCCGCGTGGACAGCCGAACTCTGGGGCCAACGTCCTGACTTTC. Translating it yields CASSSPPRGQPNSGANVLTF. Full variable domain (remainder filled in from reference TRBV28 and TRBJ2-6): DVKVTQSSRYLVKRTGEKVFLECVQDMDHENMFWYRQDPGLGLRLIYFSYDVKMKEKGDIPEGYSVSREKKERFSLILESASTNQTSMYLCASSSPPRGQPNSGANVLTFGAGSRLTVL.